The rows below give T cell receptor beta chains drawn from one sample of a study of identical twins. TCRdb ran MiXCR on the 5' RACE reads and lists one entry per CDR3 protein. The sample yields about 530,000 distinct CDR3 sequences, about a fifth seen once. The same specimen was also included in a second study, on yellow fever vaccine responses in identical twins.

The sample was CD4+ T cells sorted from blood. These receptors were collected from a woman in her late teens or twenties in good health. CDR3s include the opening cysteine and the closing phenylalanine or tryptophan. A D gene is named only where the DNA matches it firmly. The size of a clone is reported for some rows only, either as once, few or many, or as a class for expanded clones.

v_gene: TRBV20-1; abundance: few; j_gene: TRBJ1-2; d_gene: NA; CDR3aa: CSASFTVGGYTF; CDR3nt: TGCAGTGCTAGTTTTACCGTGGGTGGCTACACCTTC
v_gene: TRBV7-9; abundance: few; j_gene: TRBJ1-1; d_gene: NA; CDR3aa: CASSFWPLNTEAFF; CDR3nt: TGTGCCAGCAGCTTCTGGCCCTTGAACACTGAAGCTTTCTTT
v_gene: TRBV11-1; abundance: few; j_gene: TRBJ2-6; d_gene: TRBD2; CDR3aa: CASSREDFEPSGANVLTF; CDR3nt: TGTGCCAGCAGCCGGGAGGACTTTGAGCCCTCTGGGGCCAACGTCCTGACTTTC
v_gene: TRBV4-2; abundance: NA; j_gene: TRBJ2-5; d_gene: NA; CDR3aa: CASSQNPRAGHQETQYF; CDR3nt: TGTGCCAGCAGCCAAAACCCCCGGGCGGGCCACCAAGAGACCCAGTACTTC
v_gene: TRBV12-3/TRBV12-4; abundance: once; j_gene: TRBJ2-1; d_gene: NA; CDR3aa: CASSFVLWKDQYNEQFF; CDR3nt: TGTGCCAGCAGTTTCGTTTTGTGGAAAGATCAATACAATGAGCAGTTCTTC
v_gene: TRBV29-1; abundance: few; j_gene: TRBJ2-1; d_gene: NA; CDR3aa: CSTQTESSSYNEQFF; CDR3nt: TGCAGCACTCAGACAGAATCCAGCTCCTACAATGAGCAGTTCTTC
v_gene: TRBV3-1; abundance: NA; j_gene: TRBJ2-7; d_gene: NA; CDR3aa: CASSQGSPYEQYF; CDR3nt: TGTGCCAGCAGCCAAGGCAGTCCCTACGAGCAGTACTTC
v_gene: TRBV2; abundance: NA; j_gene: TRBJ2-5; d_gene: TRBD1; CDR3aa: CASSRFPGQRRETQYF; CDR3nt: TGTGCCAGCAGTCGATTTCCGGGACAGAGACGAGAGACCCAGTACTTC
v_gene: TRBV5-1; abundance: few; j_gene: TRBJ2-1; d_gene: NA; CDR3aa: CASSLDVGRNEQFF; CDR3nt: TGCGCCAGCAGCTTGGATGTGGGACGGAATGAGCAGTTCTTC
v_gene: TRBV20-1; abundance: NA; j_gene: TRBJ2-3; d_gene: TRBD2; CDR3aa: CSARSAVTSGTTDTQYF; CDR3nt: TGCAGTGCTAGAAGCGCAGTGACTAGCGGGACGACAGATACGCAGTATTTT
v_gene: TRBV7-8; abundance: NA; j_gene: TRBJ2-1; d_gene: NA; CDR3aa: CASSSMYLYNEQFF; CDR3nt: TGTGCCAGCAGCTCTATGTACCTATACAATGAGCAGTTCTTC
v_gene: TRBV24-1; abundance: few; j_gene: TRBJ2-5; d_gene: NA; CDR3aa: CATSGGPRETQYF; CDR3nt: TGTGCCACCAGTGGAGGGCCCCGGGAGACCCAGTACTTC
v_gene: TRBV27; abundance: once; j_gene: TRBJ1-1; d_gene: NA; CDR3aa: CASNDRAGRVTEAFF; CDR3nt: TGTGCCAGCAACGATAGGGCGGGTCGGGTCACTGAAGCTTTCTTT
v_gene: TRBV10-3; abundance: NA; j_gene: TRBJ2-1; d_gene: NA; CDR3aa: CAISENDYNEQFF; CDR3nt: TGTGCCATCTCAGAAAATGACTACAATGAGCAGTTCTTC
v_gene: TRBV5-1; abundance: few; j_gene: TRBJ2-7; d_gene: TRBD1; CDR3aa: CASSLWDRGLYEQYF; CDR3nt: TGCGCCAGCAGCTTGTGGGACAGGGGGCTCTACGAGCAGTACTTC
v_gene: TRBV15; abundance: NA; j_gene: TRBJ1-1; d_gene: TRBD1; CDR3aa: CATSRDRQGPQPNTEAFF; CDR3nt: TGTGCCACCAGCAGAGACAGACAGGGACCCCAACCGAACACTGAAGCTTTCTTT
v_gene: TRBV4-1; abundance: NA; j_gene: TRBJ2-1; d_gene: TRBD1; CDR3aa: CASSDYPGTGSYNEQFF; CDR3nt: TGCGCCAGCAGCGATTACCCCGGGACAGGATCGTACAATGAGCAGTTCTTC
v_gene: TRBV27; abundance: few; j_gene: TRBJ2-3; d_gene: NA; CDR3aa: CASSPWGRGDTQYF; CDR3nt: TGTGCCAGCAGTCCCTGGGGGCGAGGAGATACGCAGTATTTT
v_gene: TRBV5-1; abundance: NA; j_gene: TRBJ1-5; d_gene: NA; CDR3aa: CASIRTARSNQPQHF; CDR3nt: TGCGCCAGCATCAGGACAGCGAGGAGCAATCAGCCCCAGCATTTT
v_gene: TRBV15; abundance: NA; j_gene: TRBJ1-1; d_gene: NA; CDR3aa: CATSRQEGVATEAFF; CDR3nt: TGTGCCACCAGCAGACAGGAGGGGGTAGCGACTGAAGCTTTCTTT
v_gene: TRBV4-1; abundance: few; j_gene: TRBJ2-1; d_gene: TRBD2; CDR3aa: CASSQEGLAGGINEQFF; CDR3nt: TGCGCCAGCAGCCAAGAAGGGCTAGCGGGAGGGATCAATGAGCAGTTCTTC
v_gene: TRBV6-1; abundance: once; j_gene: TRBJ2-1; d_gene: NA; CDR3aa: CASSESRLLGNNEQFF; CDR3nt: TGTGCCAGCAGTGAATCCCGGCTCCTTGGAAACAATGAGCAGTTCTTC
v_gene: TRBV12-3/TRBV12-4; abundance: NA; j_gene: TRBJ2-2; d_gene: TRBD1; CDR3aa: CASKRTGNANTGELFF; CDR3nt: TGTGCCAGCAAACGGACAGGGAACGCGAACACCGGGGAGCTGTTTTTT
v_gene: TRBV6-5; abundance: NA; j_gene: TRBJ2-5; d_gene: NA; CDR3aa: CASRFTTIQETQYF; CDR3nt: TGTGCCAGCCGTTTTACCACAATACAAGAGACCCAGTACTTC
v_gene: TRBV5-1; abundance: NA; j_gene: TRBJ2-7; d_gene: NA; CDR3aa: CASSLVLESGQYF; CDR3nt: TGCGCCAGCAGCTTGGTACTAGAGTCAGGGCAGTACTTC
v_gene: TRBV28; abundance: NA; j_gene: TRBJ2-5; d_gene: NA; CDR3aa: CARPCPGQTKETQYF; CDR3nt: TGTGCCAGGCCCTGCCCCGGACAGACGAAAGAGACCCAGTACTTC
v_gene: TRBV2; abundance: few; j_gene: TRBJ2-2; d_gene: NA; CDR3aa: CASSKSPGLLASGELFF; CDR3nt: TGTGCCAGCAGTAAATCCCCTGGACTCTTAGCCTCCGGGGAGCTGTTTTTT